This T cell receptor beta chain was captured by sequencing in a study of cytomegalovirus exposure and HLA in healthy donors. General observations from the study: Reports credit the classifier with highly specific, highly sensitive diagnosis of cytomegalovirus status. 164 TCR beta chains were listed as cytomegalovirus-associated.

The donors belonged to the roughly 130-subject validation cohort, separate from the approximately 700-subject first cohort. Assay used: immunoSEQ multiplex PCR; TCRdb lists only in-frame clones, some missing. Here the sample spans 98,000 or so clones, 95% being singletons. A word on this clone: Its target is unknown.

V lost 1 base to trimming and J lost 9 bases, with 11 bases between them. Germline CDR1 SGHRS, CDR2 YFSETQ. The CDR3 covers 13 residues. The genes are TRBV5-1 and TRBJ2-1; TRBD1 might be the D (5 bases). The sequencing input was PBMCs. The origin of this receptor is a woman aged 18-35 years in good health and CMV-seronegative. CDR3 nucleotides: TGCGCCAGCAGCTTGACAGGTCTCGGTGAGCAGTTCTTC. It specifies CASSLTGLGEQFF.